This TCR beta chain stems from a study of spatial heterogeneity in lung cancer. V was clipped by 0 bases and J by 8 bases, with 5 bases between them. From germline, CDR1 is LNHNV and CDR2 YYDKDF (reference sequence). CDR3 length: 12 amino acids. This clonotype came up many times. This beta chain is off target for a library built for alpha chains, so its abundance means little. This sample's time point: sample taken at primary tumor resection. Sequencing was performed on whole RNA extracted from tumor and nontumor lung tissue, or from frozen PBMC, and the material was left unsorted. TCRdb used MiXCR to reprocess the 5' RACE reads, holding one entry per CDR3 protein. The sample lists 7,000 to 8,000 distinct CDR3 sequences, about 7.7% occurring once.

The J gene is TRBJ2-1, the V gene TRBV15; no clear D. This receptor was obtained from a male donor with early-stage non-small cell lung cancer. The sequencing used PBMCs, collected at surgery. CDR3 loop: CATSREGDEQFF. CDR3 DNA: TGTGCCACCAGCAGAGAAGGCGATGAGCAGTTCTTC.